What follows describes a single T cell receptor (beta chain). The antigen it recognizes is unknown. Base qualities are missing; no much larger clone stands one base away. Each donor gave one peripheral blood draw, about 100 mL on average, collected into heparinised tubes. Naive, central memory, regulatory and stem cell-like memory CD4+ T cells were sorted on a BD FACSAria II using a panel including CD45RO, CCR7, CD25, CD127, CD95 and CD27. All sorted populations exceeded 98% purity. PBMCs were isolated right away by Lymphoprep density gradient centrifugation and were stained directly, without culture. Samples were stained and sorted in pairs, with one healthy donor and one patient per experiment, so that batch effects were minimized. Reading the germline V gene gives CDR1 SGHRS and CDR2 YFSETQ. Trimming takes 0 bases off V and 0 bases off J; junction bases not matched to a gene: 4. From the cysteine up to the phenylalanine, the CDR3 has a length of 17 residues. Only the CDR3 DNA stays, 51 bases, in frame from base 1.

This record belongs to a study of beta chain features in type 1 diabetes (dated by TCRdb to 2016 to 2019). In terms of the full investigation: Mean age, gender distribution, total cell number and subset yield did not differ between patients and healthy donors. Across all samples, 107,917,701 sorted cells were examined, and cell number per subset correlated strongly with RNA yield. The study compared TCRB repertoires of sorted circulating CD4+ T cell subsets between recently diagnosed type 1 diabetes patients and matched healthy donors. Naive and central memory subsets were obtained from all 30 or so donors, but regulatory and stem cell-like memory subsets were isolated from only 8 patients and roughly 8 healthy donors. Results the study describes overall, beyond this receptor: PCR might favor shorter templates, but patient and control samples were amplified and corrected together, so any skew would affect both groups equally. HLA sub-analyses involved small numbers of individuals, so any influence of HLA type on TCRB rearrangement remained unresolved. In all four CD4+ subsets, TCRB CDR3 length was moderately but significantly shorter in type 1 diabetes patients. Because cDNA was sequenced instead of genomic DNA, highly expressing activated cells could be over-represented, though the groups showed no difference in activation or CD3 levels. Naive, central memory and regulatory TCRB repertoires appeared to be more similar among patients than among healthy donors. At VDJ recombination sites, patients with type 1 diabetes made fewer insertions and deleted more nucleotides, a pattern implying thymic rearrangement abnormalities.

The entire isolated RNA was reverse transcribed using the High Capacity cDNA Reverse Transcription Kit, and thus expressed TCRB transcripts were sequenced. Stem cell-like memory T cell samples underwent survey-depth immunoSEQ sequencing, averaging roughly 1 million total reads per sample. Sorted cells were lysed in RLT buffer and RNA was extracted with DNase-treated RNeasy Micro or Mini kits, depending on cell number. Each cell subset was processed separately to prevent cross-contamination, with patient and healthy donor samples processed together. The immunoSEQ multiplex PCR was used to amplify TCRB sequences from cDNA, generating 87-bp fragments that spanned the CDR3 region. Amplicons were sequenced on the Illumina HiSeq platform. On the authors' methods: PCR bias was computationally corrected using synthetic template baselines, reads within Hamming distance 2 were collapsed, and singletons that could not be merged were discarded. Reads were aligned against IMGT to assign V, D and J genes, CDR3 length and insertions or deletions at six rearrangement sites. Within each subset, clonotype counts were normalized to the number of sorted cells before true diversity and Gini coefficients were calculated with the tcR R package. Repertoire sharing was quantified using the overlap coefficient calculated on TCRB nucleotide sequences. TCRdb's version of the immuneACCESS table is confined to in-frame rearrangements and falls short of the full clone set. An unresolved V gene accounts for under half of the shortfall where checked; the remainder is of unknown origin. V, J and clone size derive from that table, while D and trimming were established from the DNA sequence. This sample holds about 53,000 clones; 50% to 75% were observed only once. Jointly, the top ten make up approximately 0.3% of the sample.

The sample was stem cell memory CD4+ T cells from blood. In light of the paper, this sample's cell subset or site label describes: stem cell-like memory CD4+ T cells. This clonotype was obtained from a woman aged 25 to 39 with type 1 diabetes. Recombination linked TRBV5-1 to TRBJ2-1, with TRBD2 identical over 9 junction bases. The DNA sequence is as follows: TGCGCCAGCAGCTTGGCCGTAGCGGGGGTCTCCTACAATGAGCAGTTCTTC. This codes for CASSLAVAGVSYNEQFF.